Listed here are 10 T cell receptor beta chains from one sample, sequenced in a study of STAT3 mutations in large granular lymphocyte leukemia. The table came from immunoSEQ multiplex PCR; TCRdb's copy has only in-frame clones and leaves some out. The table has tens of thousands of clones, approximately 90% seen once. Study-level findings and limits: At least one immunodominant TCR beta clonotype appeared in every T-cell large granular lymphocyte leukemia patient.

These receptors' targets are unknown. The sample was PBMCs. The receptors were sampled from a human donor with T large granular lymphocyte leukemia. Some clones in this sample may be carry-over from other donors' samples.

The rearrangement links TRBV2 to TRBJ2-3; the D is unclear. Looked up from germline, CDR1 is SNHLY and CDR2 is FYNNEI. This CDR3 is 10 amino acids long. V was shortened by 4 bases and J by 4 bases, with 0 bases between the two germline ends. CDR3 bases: TGTGCCAGCAGTGCAGATACGCAGTATTTT. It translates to CASSADTQYF.

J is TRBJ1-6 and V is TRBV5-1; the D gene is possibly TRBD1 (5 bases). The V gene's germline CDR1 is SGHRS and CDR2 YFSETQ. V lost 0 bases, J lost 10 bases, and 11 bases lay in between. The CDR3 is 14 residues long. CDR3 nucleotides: TGCGCCAGCAGCTTGGAACAGGTACCCTCACCCCTCCACTTT. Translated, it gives CASSLEQVPSPLHF.

The CDR3: CASSSEGARAAGGRETQYF. DNA of the CDR3: TGCGCCAGCAGCTCGGAGGGCGCGCGGGCAGCGGGGGGGCGAGAGACCCAGTACTTC. This sequence joins TRBV4-1 and TRBJ2-5; 10 nucleotides line up with TRBD2. Germline loops: CDR1 MGHRA, CDR2 YSYEKL. CDR3 length: 19 amino acids. Trimming took 5 bases from V and 4 from J; bases not matched to a gene: 19.

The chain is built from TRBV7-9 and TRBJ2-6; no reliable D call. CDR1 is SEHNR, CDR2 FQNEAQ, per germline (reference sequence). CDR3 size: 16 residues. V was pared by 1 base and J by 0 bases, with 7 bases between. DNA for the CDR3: TGTGCCAGCAGCTTAGGGCCGATCTCTGGGGCCAACGTCCTGACTTTC. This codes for CASSLGPISGANVLTF.

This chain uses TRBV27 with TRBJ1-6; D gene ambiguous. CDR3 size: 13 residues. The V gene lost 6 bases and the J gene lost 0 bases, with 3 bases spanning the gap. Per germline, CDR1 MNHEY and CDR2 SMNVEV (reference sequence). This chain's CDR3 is CASRSSYNSPLHF. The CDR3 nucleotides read TGTGCCAGCAGGAGCTCCTATAATTCACCCCTCCACTTT.

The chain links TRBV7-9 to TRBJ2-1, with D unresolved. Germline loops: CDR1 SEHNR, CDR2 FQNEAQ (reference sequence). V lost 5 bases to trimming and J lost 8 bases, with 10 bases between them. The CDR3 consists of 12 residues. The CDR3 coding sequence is TGTGCCAGCAGCCCCCTTTCCTATGAGCAGTTCTTC. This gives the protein CASSPLSYEQFF. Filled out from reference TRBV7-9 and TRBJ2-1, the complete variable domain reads DTGVSQNPRHKITKRGQNVTFRCDPISEHNRLYWYRQTLGQGPEFLTYFQNEAQLEKSRLLSDRFSAERPKGSFSTLEIQRTEQGDSAMYLCASSPLSYEQFFGPGTRLTVL.

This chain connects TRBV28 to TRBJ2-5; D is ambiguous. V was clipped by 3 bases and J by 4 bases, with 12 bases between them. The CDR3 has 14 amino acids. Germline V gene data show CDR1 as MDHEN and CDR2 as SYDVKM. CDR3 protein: CASSFPPLSETQYF. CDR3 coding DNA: TGTGCCAGCAGTTTCCCCCCCCTCTCAGAGACCCAGTACTTC.

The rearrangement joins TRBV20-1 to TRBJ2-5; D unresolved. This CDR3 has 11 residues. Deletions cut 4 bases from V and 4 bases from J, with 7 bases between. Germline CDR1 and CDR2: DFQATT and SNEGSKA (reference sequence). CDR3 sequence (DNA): TGCAGTGCTAAACGTGGAGAGACCCAGTACTTC. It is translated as CSAKRGETQYF.

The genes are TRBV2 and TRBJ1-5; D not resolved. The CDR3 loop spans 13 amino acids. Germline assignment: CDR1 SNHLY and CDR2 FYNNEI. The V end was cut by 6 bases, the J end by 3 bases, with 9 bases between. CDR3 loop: CASRGLSNQPQHF. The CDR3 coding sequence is TGTGCCAGCAGAGGACTCTCCAATCAGCCCCAGCATTTT.

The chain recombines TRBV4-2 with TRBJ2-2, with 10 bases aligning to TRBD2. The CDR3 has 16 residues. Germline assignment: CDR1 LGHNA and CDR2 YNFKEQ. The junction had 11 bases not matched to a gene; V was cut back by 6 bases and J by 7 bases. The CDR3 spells CASREVKRGGHGELFF. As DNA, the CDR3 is TGTGCCAGCAGGGAGGTGAAGCGGGGGGGTCACGGGGAGCTGTTTTTT.